The next 18 T cell receptor beta chains were all read from a single sample in a study of spatial heterogeneity in lung cancer (dated by TCRdb to the late 2010s). Library preparation used 5' RACE. Sequencing was carried out with a NextSeq 500. TCRdb reanalyzed the raw reads on its own, using fastp at Q25 for trimming and MiXCR for clone calling, and kept in-frame beta chains. Each CDR3 protein appears once, grouped with its most common genes and DNA. For this sample there are almost 75,000 distinct CDR3 sequences; 10% to 15% appear just once. Under 7.5% of the sample lies in the top ten. Explained via the paper, the time point label denotes: sample taken at primary tumor resection. TCR sequencing used whole RNA extracted from tumor and nontumor lung tissue, or from cryopreserved PBMC samples, without cell sorting. The sequencing here drew on PBMCs, taken at surgery. The receptors shown here come from a male donor with early-stage non-small cell lung cancer.

This clonotype was observed many times. This chain connects TRBV29-1 to TRBJ2-7; D remains unclear. The CDR3 is made up of 13 amino acids. V was pared by 6 bases and J by 0 bases, with 12 bases between. Germline V gene sequence: CDR1 SQVTM, CDR2 ANQGSEA. In DNA form, the CDR3 reads TGCAGCGTAGCAGGTCAAAGCTCCTACGAGCAGTACTTC. Protein: CSVAGQSSYEQYF.

J is TRBJ2-7 and V is TRBV13; D possibly corresponds to TRBD1 (6 bases). V was shortened by 4 bases and J by 5 bases, with 9 bases between the two germline ends. CDR3 length equals 12 residues. Germline V gene lookup returns CDR1 PRHDT and CDR2 FYEKMQ (reference sequence). CDR3: CASSSTGHEQYF. Written as DNA, the CDR3 is TGTGCCAGCAGCTCAACAGGGCACGAGCAGTACTTC.

This clonotype was seen many times. The chain is built from TRBV27 and TRBJ2-1; 7 bases map to TRBD1. Trimming at V came to 4 bases and at J to 6 bases, leaving 12 bases not matched to a gene. Per germline, CDR1 MNHEY and CDR2 SMNVEV (reference sequence). The CDR3 is 16 amino acids. CDR3 in DNA: TGTGCCAGCAGTTACCCGACAGGGATGAAGATCAATGAGCAGTTCTTC. Protein sequence: CASSYPTGMKINEQFF.

The V gene is TRBV5-6, the J gene TRBJ1-2; TRBD1 might be the D (6 bases). CDR1 and CDR2 (germline): SGHDT, YYEEEE. The CDR3 has 12 amino acids. Trimming shortened V by 3 bases and J by 8 bases, and 11 bases separated the two germline ends. The CDR3 DNA sequence: TGTGCCAGCAGCTCGCGGGGACAAGGCTACACCTTC. This codes for CASSSRGQGYTF.

V is TRBV24-1 and J is TRBJ2-1, with TRBD2 as a possible D gene (6 bases). The germline gives CDR1 KGHDR, CDR2 SFDVKD. The CDR3 loop spans 13 amino acids. The V gene lost 9 bases and the J gene lost 6 bases, with 14 bases spanning the gap. In DNA, the CDR3 is TGTGCCACCTCCGGGACTTGGCGCAATGAGCAGTTCTTC. Protein product: CATSGTWRNEQFF.

This chain joins TRBV12-3 or TRBV12-4 and TRBJ1-6; D is possibly TRBD1 (5 bases). This CDR3 comprises 13 residues. Trimming removed 2 bases at V and 8 bases at J, with 7 bases between. The chain's CDR3 is CASSLQGYSPLHF. The CDR3 DNA follows: TGTGCCAGCAGTTTACAGGGTTATTCACCCCTCCACTTT.

This clonotype was picked up many times. The chain links TRBV7-9 to TRBJ2-3; 10 bases are a match to TRBD2. Germline trimming cut 5 bases from V and 2 bases from J; bases unmatched to any gene: 4. The CDR3 spans 15 residues. Germline V CDR1 and CDR2: SEHNR, FQNEAQ (reference sequence). CDR3 sequence (DNA): TGTGCCAGCAGCCCCGGGACTAGCGACACAGATACGCAGTATTTT. Translation: CASSPGTSDTDTQYF.

Many counts were recorded for this clonotype. This chain joins TRBV11-1 and TRBJ2-2, with 7 bases fitting TRBD1. The V segment lost 0 bases and the J segment 4 bases; nucleotides outside the gene matches: 8. The germline V gene has CDR1 SGHAT and CDR2 FQDESV (reference sequence). The CDR3 extends over 17 amino acids. The CDR3 DNA reads as TGTGCCAGCAGCTTAGCGAGGGGGCACGTTAGCACCGGGGAGCTGTTTTTT. This gives the protein CASSLARGHVSTGELFF.

CDR3 nucleotides: TGTGCCTGGAGTGAGGGACATTCTGGCGCTGAAGCTTTCTTT. It translates to CAWSEGHSGAEAFF. The chain joins TRBV30 to TRBJ1-1; D is perhaps TRBD1 (6 bases). Trimming left V 1 base short and J 6 bases short, with 15 bases between. Germline CDR1 and CDR2: GTSNPN and SVGIG (reference sequence). CDR3 length equals 14 residues. The full variable domain, its missing parts supplied by reference TRBV30 and TRBJ1-1, is SQTIHQWPATLVQPVGSPLSLECTVEGTSNPNLYWYRQAAGRGLQLLFYSVGIGQISSEVPQNLSASRPQDRQFILSSKKLLLSDSGFYLCAWSEGHSGAEAFFGQGTRLTVV.

The V gene is TRBV4-3, the J gene TRBJ2-1; a possible D gene is TRBD1 (6 bases). This CDR3 spans 14 amino acids. Trimming shortened V by 4 bases and J by 6 bases, and 13 bases separated the two germline ends. Germline V gives CDR1 LGHNA, CDR2 YSLEER. The CDR3 reads CASSRNKGGNEQFF. CDR3 bases: TGCGCCAGCAGCCGAAACAAAGGGGGCAATGAGCAGTTCTTC.

This clonotype occurred a few times. V usage is TRBV10-3 and J usage is TRBJ2-7; D remains ambiguous. V lost 4 bases and J lost 6, with 10 bases in between. The CDR3 has 12 residues. The germline gives CDR1 ENHRY, CDR2 SYGVKD. CDR3 residues: CAISGGSSEQYF. CDR3 bases: TGTGCCATCAGTGGCGGCAGCTCCGAGCAGTACTTC.

About this clonotype: A read error is likely, as this CDR3 ends without the conserved phenylalanine or tryptophan. The CDR3 protein is CASSQDRASSSGNTIYY. The DNA of the CDR3 is TGCGCCAGCAGCCAAGACCGGGCGTCAAGCTCTGGAAACACCATATATTAT. The J gene is TRBJ1-3, the V gene TRBV4-3; the D is unclear. This CDR3 is 17 amino acids long. V was trimmed by 0 bases and J by 0 bases, leaving 12 bases between them. The germline CDR1 and CDR2 sequences are LGHNA and YSLEER.

This clonotype appeared many times. The gene calls are TRBV7-2 and TRBJ1-6, with 8 bases lining up with TRBD1. V trimming: 1 base; J trimming: 10 bases; junction bases outside the gene matches: 6. The CDR3 length is 15 residues. Germline-derived CDR1 and CDR2 are SGHTA and FQGNSA. The CDR3 protein is CASSLDAGGRSPLHF. CDR3 nucleotide sequence: TGTGCCAGCAGCTTAGATGCAGGGGGCCGGTCACCCCTCCACTTT.

This clonotype has more than one count but fewer than ten. The chain employs TRBV7-2 and TRBJ2-3; D is unclear. With 5 bases removed from V and 1 base from J, the gap between germline ends came to 13 bases. The V gene's germline CDR1 is SGHTA and CDR2 FQGNSA. CDR3 length: 15 residues. In DNA, the CDR3 is TGTGCCAGCAGCCATGACTCTGGGGGCACAGATACGCAGTATTTT. As protein: CASSHDSGGTDTQYF.

This sequence joins TRBV20-1 and TRBJ1-1; D call uncertain. CDR3 size: 13 residues. Germline CDR1 and CDR2: DFQATT and SNEGSKA (reference sequence). V gave up 7 bases and J gave up 0 bases, with 12 bases separating them. The CDR3 reads CSVTRSLNTEAFF. CDR3 DNA sequence: TGCAGTGTTACGCGATCATTGAACACTGAAGCTTTCTTT.

This clonotype was found many times. The chain uses TRBV12-3 or TRBV12-4 and TRBJ2-2; D remains ambiguous. The CDR3 covers 13 residues. Trimming removed 4 bases from V and 5 bases from J, with 8 bases in between. The CDR3 loop reads CASSSIPTGELFF. The CDR3 DNA reads TGTGCCAGCAGTTCGATTCCGACCGGGGAGCTGTTTTTT.

In this sample, this clonotype turned up many times. The chain uses TRBV2 and TRBJ1-1; D remains unclear. The CDR3 has 14 residues. Trimming removed 6 bases from V and 1 base from J, with 12 bases in between. The V gene's germline CDR1 is SNHLY and CDR2 FYNNEI. The CDR3 nucleotides are TGTGCCAGCAGAAGGACCGAGAGGAACACTGAAGCTTTCTTT. It codes for CASRRTERNTEAFF.

In its sample, this clonotype was seen a few times. The chain is built from TRBV6-2 or TRBV6-3 and TRBJ2-7; tentative D call: TRBD1 (6 bases). Germline CDR1 and CDR2: MNHEY and SVGEGT. The CDR3 totals 14 residues. V was trimmed by 2 bases and J by 3 bases, leaving 11 bases between them. CDR3 region: CASSYRDTNYEQYF. The CDR3 DNA follows: TGTGCCAGCAGTTACAGGGACACCAACTACGAGCAGTACTTC.